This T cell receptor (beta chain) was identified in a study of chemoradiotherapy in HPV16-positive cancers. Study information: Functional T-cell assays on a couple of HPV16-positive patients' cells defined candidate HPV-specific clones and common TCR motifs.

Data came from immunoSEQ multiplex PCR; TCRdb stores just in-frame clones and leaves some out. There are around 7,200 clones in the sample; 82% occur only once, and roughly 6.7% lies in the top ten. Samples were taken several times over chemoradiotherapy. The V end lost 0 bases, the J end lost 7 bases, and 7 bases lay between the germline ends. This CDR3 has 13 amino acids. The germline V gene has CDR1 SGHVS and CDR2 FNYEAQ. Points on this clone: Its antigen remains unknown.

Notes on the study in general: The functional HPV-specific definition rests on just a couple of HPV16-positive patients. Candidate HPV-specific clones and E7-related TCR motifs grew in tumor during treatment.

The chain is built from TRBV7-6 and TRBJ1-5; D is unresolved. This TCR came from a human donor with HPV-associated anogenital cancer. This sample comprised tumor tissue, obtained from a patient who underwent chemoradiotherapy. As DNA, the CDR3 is TGTGCCAGCAGCTTAGCAGATCGGCAGCCCCAGCATTTT. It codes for CASSLADRQPQHF. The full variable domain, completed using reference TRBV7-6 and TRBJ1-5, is GAGVSQSPRYKVTKRGQDVALRCDPISGHVSLYWYRQALGQGPEFLTYFNYEAQQDKSGLPNDRFSAERPEGSISTLTIQRTEQRDSAMYRCASSLADRQPQHFGDGTRLSIL.